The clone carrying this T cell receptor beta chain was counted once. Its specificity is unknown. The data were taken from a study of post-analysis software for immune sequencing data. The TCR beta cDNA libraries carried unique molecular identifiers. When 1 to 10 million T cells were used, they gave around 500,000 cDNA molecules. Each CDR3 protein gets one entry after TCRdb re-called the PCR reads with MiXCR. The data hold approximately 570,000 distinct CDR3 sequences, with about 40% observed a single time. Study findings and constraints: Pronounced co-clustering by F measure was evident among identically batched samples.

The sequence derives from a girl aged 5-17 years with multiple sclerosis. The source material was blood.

CDR3 region: CASSLGTGVLTEAFF. The CDR3, as DNA: TGTGCCAGCAGCTTAGGGACAGGGGTGCTCACTGAAGCTTTCTTT. The V call is TRBV7-9, the J call TRBJ1-1, with 9 bases matching TRBD1. This CDR3 has 15 residues. Trimming removed 1 base from V and 4 bases from J; junction bases left unmatched: 4. Germline CDR1 reads SEHNR; CDR2 reads FQNEAQ (reference sequence). Combining the CDR3 with reference TRBV7-9 and TRBJ1-1 gives the whole variable domain DTGVSQNPRHKITKRGQNVTFRCDPISEHNRLYWYRQTLGQGPEFLTYFQNEAQLEKSRLLSDRFSAERPKGSFSTLEIQRTEQGDSAMYLCASSLGTGVLTEAFFGQGTRLTVV.